The clone carrying this T cell receptor (beta chain) has a handful of counts. Its cognate antigen is unknown. The entry originates in a study of blood T cells in healthy people across ages. J was trimmed by 7 bases and V by 6 bases; bases with no gene match: 13. Germline CDR1 is SNHLY and CDR2 is FYNNEI. This CDR3 has 15 amino acids. Healthy Caucasians from Russia aged about 6 to 90 served as donors. Study results and limitations: In long-lived donors, naive CD4+ cell counts and diversity exceeded those of aged donors. TCR beta diversity tracked closely with naive T cell percentage.

For the second PCR, which ran for about 7 to 11 cycles, a sample-barcoded 5' primer and a J-beta primer mix were used. Samples each returned at least 3 million CDR3-containing paired-end reads. TCRdb processed the 5' RACE reads anew with MiXCR; each CDR3 protein has one entry. The profile shows around 1.5 million distinct CDR3 sequences, roughly 32% of them singletons. The chain employs TRBV2 and TRBJ2-5, with TRBD2 identical over 8 bases. The sequencing sample was made of blood. This receptor was obtained from a woman in her 30s in good health. The CDR3 nucleotides are TGTGCCAGCAGATTGCCCCGAACTAGCGGCGGGACCCAGTACTTC. Translation gives CASRLPRTSGGTQYF.